These T cell receptor beta chains were read from a single sample in a study of pediatric ulcerative colitis. The table came from immunoSEQ multiplex PCR; TCRdb's copy has only in-frame clones and leaves some out. The data show tens of thousands of clones, around 85% seen once. The sequencing input was blood. These receptors all stem from a boy between 10 and 17 years old with severe ulcerative colitis. CDR3s include the opening cysteine and the closing phenylalanine or tryptophan. The D gene is left open where the match is weak. For some rows the clone size is stated as once, few or many, or as a class when expanded; others skip it.

v_gene,abundance,j_gene,d_gene,len,CDR3aa,CDR3nt
TRBV4-3,-,TRBJ1-5,-,15,CASSLGLHLNQPQHF,TGCGCCAGCAGCCTCGGTTTGCACCTGAATCAGCCCCAGCATTTT
TRBV30,-,TRBJ2-3,TRBD2,16,CAWSNGGAGLADTQYF,TGTGCCTGGAGTAACGGGGGGGCAGGGCTCGCAGATACGCAGTATTTT
TRBV7-9,-,TRBJ2-2,-,14,CASSLWENTGELFF,TGTGCCAGCAGCTTATGGGAGAACACCGGGGAGCTGTTTTTT
TRBV4-3,-,TRBJ1-1,-,12,CASSGDYTEAFF,TGCGCCAGCTCAGGGGATTACACTGAAGCTTTCTTT
TRBV7-3,few,TRBJ1-1,-,13,CASSLLSNTEAFF,TGTGCCAGCAGCTTACTGTCGAACACTGAAGCTTTCTTT
TRBV7-6,-,TRBJ2-2,-,17,CASSRVYGPGNTGELFF,TGTGCCAGCAGCCGAGTTTATGGGCCCGGGAACACCGGGGAGCTGTTTTTT
TRBV30,-,TRBJ1-1,-,13,CAWAQERNTEAFF,TGTGCCTGGGCCCAGGAACGGAACACTGAAGCTTTCTTT
TRBV9,-,TRBJ2-2,-,15,CASSVGGANTGELFF,TGTGCCAGCAGCGTAGGCGGGGCGAACACCGGGGAGCTGTTTTTT
TRBV5-1,-,TRBJ1-2,TRBD1,13,CASSLGQGQGYTF,TGCGCCAGCAGCTTGGGACAGGGTCAAGGCTACACCTTC
TRBV19,-,TRBJ1-1,-,13,CASSLLRGTEAFF,TGTGCCAGTAGCCTACTACGGGGCACTGAAGCTTTCTTT
TRBV7-7,-,TRBJ2-5,TRBD2,15,CASSTSGSVGETQYF,TGTGCTAGCAGCACTAGCGGGAGTGTCGGAGAGACCCAGTACTTC
TRBV29-1,once,TRBJ2-2,TRBD2,14,CSVPKWGGTGELFF,TGCAGCGTTCCCAAGTGGGGGGGCACCGGGGAGCTGTTTTTT
TRBV5-5,-,TRBJ2-2,-,14,CASYPGLNTGELFF,TGTGCCTCATACCCGGGGCTGAACACCGGGGAGCTGTTTTTT
TRBV5-4,-,TRBJ2-2,-,15,CASSLRLGNTGELFF,TGTGCCAGCAGCTTGCGCCTAGGGAACACCGGGGAGCTGTTTTTT
TRBV6-1,-,TRBJ1-5,-,14,CASSGQTGNQPQHF,TGTGCCAGCAGCGGACAGACGGGCAATCAGCCCCAGCATTTT
TRBV6-4,-,TRBJ2-3,-,12,CASSERSGTQYF,TGTGCCAGCAGTGAACGGAGCGGTACGCAGTATTTT
TRBV30,medium-sized,TRBJ2-1,-,14,CAWNQGSSYNEQFF,TGTGCCTGGAACCAGGGTAGCTCCTACAATGAGCAGTTCTTC
TRBV7-9,-,TRBJ2-5,TRBD2,13,CASSPGLEETQYF,TGTGCCAGCAGCCCGGGACTAGAGGAGACCCAGTACTTC
TRBV2,-,TRBJ1-4,TRBD1,14,CASSRGTGGEKLFF,TGTGCCAGCAGTAGAGGGACAGGGGGAGAAAAACTGTTTTTT
TRBV1,-,TRBJ2-7,-,16,CTIARNPRQGGYEQYF,TGCACCATCGCGCGTAACCCTAGACAGGGCGGATACGAGCAGTACTTC
TRBV7-9,-,TRBJ1-1,TRBD1,16,CASSLDDRGISTEAFF,TGTGCCAGCAGCTTAGACGACAGGGGGATCAGCACTGAAGCTTTCTTT
TRBV5-8,-,TRBJ1-4,-,14,CASSLRQGNEKLFF,TGTGCCAGCAGCTTAAGGCAGGGGAATGAAAAACTGTTTTTT
TRBV7-9,once,TRBJ2-1,-,14,CASTASFSYNEQFF,TGTGCCAGCACCGCTTCGTTCTCCTACAATGAGCAGTTCTTC
TRBV6-1,-,TRBJ2-2,-,16,CASSGHFIGVTGELFF,TGTGCCAGCAGTGGGCATTTTATAGGGGTCACCGGGGAGCTGTTTTTT
TRBV10-1,-,TRBJ2-7,-,16,CASSESSEDSSYEQYF,TGCGCCAGCAGTGAGTCGTCCGAGGACAGCTCCTACGAGCAGTACTTC
TRBV30,once,TRBJ1-5,-,16,CAWSPHAHLTNQPQHF,TGTGCCTGGAGTCCCCACGCGCACCTAACAAATCAGCCCCAGCATTTT
TRBV7-2,few,TRBJ1-5,-,17,CASSSPWGGVGNQPQHF,TGTGCCAGCAGCTCCCCGTGGGGCGGCGTAGGCAATCAGCCCCAGCATTTT
TRBV18,-,TRBJ1-2,-,16,CASSPPSGESTGGYTF,TGTGCCAGCTCACCACCCAGTGGAGAGAGCACGGGGGGCTACACCTTC
TRBV30,-,TRBJ1-5,-,12,CAWRSPNQPQHF,TGTGCCTGGAGATCCCCTAATCAGCCCCAGCATTTT
TRBV18,-,TRBJ1-3,TRBD1,19,CASSPYGTGEDRGQNTIYF,TGTGCCAGCTCACCTTACGGGACAGGGGAAGATCGCGGACAAAACACCATATATTTT
TRBV19,medium-sized,TRBJ2-3,-,14,CASTSGTGPDTQYF,TGTGCCAGCACCTCAGGCACAGGGCCAGATACGCAGTATTTT
TRBV18,once,TRBJ1-1,-,13,CASSPGVGTEAFF,TGTGCCAGCTCCCCGGGCGTAGGCACTGAAGCTTTCTTT
TRBV29-1,-,TRBJ2-5,-,13,CSVEDGGWETQYF,TGCAGCGTTGAAGACGGAGGTTGGGAGACCCAGTACTTC
TRBV13,few,TRBJ1-5,-,12,CASSLGNQPQHF,TGTGCCAGCAGCTTGGGCAATCAGCCCCAGCATTTT
TRBV30,-,TRBJ1-6,-,14,CAWNIRGLDSPLHF,TGTGCCTGGAATATTAGGGGTCTTGATTCACCCCTCCACTTT
TRBV29-1,-,TRBJ2-1,-,17,CSVGGSRMGLTYNEQFF,TGCAGCGTTGGAGGGTCTAGAATGGGCCTTACATACAATGAGCAGTTCTTC
TRBV27,-,TRBJ1-1,-,15,CASSSPQTGNTEAFF,TGTGCCAGCAGTTCCCCCCAGACAGGGAACACTGAAGCTTTCTTT
TRBV7-2,few,TRBJ2-1,TRBD2,15,CASSLELAGENEQFF,TGTGCCAGCAGCTTAGAACTAGCGGGAGAGAATGAGCAGTTCTTC
TRBV18,-,TRBJ2-7,-,13,CASSPLLSGEQYF,TGTGCCAGCTCACCTCTACTGTCGGGCGAGCAGTACTTC
TRBV18,-,TRBJ1-2,-,13,CASSPWSGYGYTF,TGTGCCAGCTCACCGTGGAGCGGCTATGGCTACACCTTC
TRBV5-1,once,TRBJ2-7,-,14,CASSLVGPVYEQYF,TGCGCCAGCAGCTTGGTGGGACCGGTATACGAGCAGTACTTC
TRBV10-3,-,TRBJ1-3,-,15,CAISESTTSGNTIYF,TGTGCCATCAGTGAGTCAACTACCTCTGGAAACACCATATATTTT
TRBV27,-,TRBJ2-1,TRBD2,16,CASAWVAGDPYNEQFF,TGTGCCAGCGCCTGGGTAGCGGGAGATCCCTACAATGAGCAGTTCTTC
TRBV13,-,TRBJ2-1,TRBD2,15,CASSSTSSTYNEQFF,TGTGCCAGCAGCTCGACTAGCTCCACCTACAATGAGCAGTTCTTC
TRBV4-1,few,TRBJ1-1,-,12,CASSQDFTEAFF,TGCGCCAGCAGCCAAGATTTCACTGAAGCTTTCTTT
TRBV7-9,-,TRBJ2-7,-,12,CASSSFSGEQYF,TGTGCCAGCAGCTCCTTTAGCGGCGAGCAGTACTTC
TRBV6-1,-,TRBJ2-2,TRBD1,16,CASSDPGQGIVGELFF,TGTGCCAGCAGTGATCCGGGACAGGGGATAGTCGGGGAGCTGTTTTTT
TRBV19,few,TRBJ2-4,TRBD2,15,CASSASGYQRGIQYF,TGTGCCAGTAGTGCTAGCGGGTACCAAAGGGGCATTCAGTACTTC
TRBV13,-,TRBJ1-4,-,15,CASSLRVGGNEKLFF,TGTGCCAGCAGCTTGCGGGTTGGTGGTAATGAAAAACTGTTTTTT
TRBV7-9,-,TRBJ2-6,-,18,CASSPPGAGNSGANVLTF,TGTGCCAGCAGCCCTCCCGGGGCGGGGAACTCTGGGGCCAACGTCCTGACTTTC
TRBV7-9,few,TRBJ2-7,TRBD2,17,CAVPGTSGIYPSYEQYF,TGTGCCGTACCGGGGACTAGCGGGATTTACCCGTCTTACGAGCAGTACTTC
TRBV29-1,-,TRBJ1-1,-,11,CSVKEGGEAFF,TGCAGCGTTAAAGAAGGGGGTGAAGCTTTCTTT
TRBV29-1,-,TRBJ2-5,TRBD2,14,CSASTSGGAETQYF,TGCAGCGCGTCGACTAGCGGAGGGGCAGAGACCCAGTACTTC
TRBV2,once,TRBJ2-3,TRBD2,16,CASSRLASGATDTQYF,TGTGCCAGCAGCCGACTGGCTAGCGGAGCCACAGATACGCAGTATTTT
TRBV15,-,TRBJ2-5,-,14,CATSRDKIQETQYF,TGTGCCACCAGCAGAGATAAGATACAAGAGACCCAGTACTTC
TRBV5-4,-,TRBJ2-7,-,12,CASSQGVGEQYF,TGTGCCAGCAGCCAAGGGGTAGGCGAGCAGTACTTC